Listed here are 26 T cell receptor beta chains from one sample, sequenced in a study of blood T cell repertoires in COVID-19. Clones were read by immunoSEQ multiplex PCR, and TCRdb kept only the in-frame ones, dropping some. Among 300,000 to 400,000 clones listed, around 84% were seen once. Sequences were obtained from PBMCs or T cells enriched from blood (not recorded which). These receptor sequences come from a woman between 25 and 40 years old who had been exposed to COVID-19.

V is TRBV29-1 and J is TRBJ2-1, with a weak D call TRBD1 (6 bases). CDR1 and CDR2 (germline): SQVTM, ANQGSEA. The CDR3 is 12 amino acids. V was pared by 7 bases and J by 7 bases, with 14 bases between. CDR3: CSGRTGYNEQFF. The DNA of the CDR3 is TGCAGCGGTAGAACAGGGTATAATGAGCAGTTCTTC.

V is TRBV4-3 and J is TRBJ1-4; tentatively, D is TRBD1 (6 bases). This CDR3 is built from 15 residues. From germline, CDR1 is LGHNA and CDR2 YSLEER. V lost 0 bases to trimming and J lost 5 bases, with 10 bases between them. The CDR3: CASSQDHRANEKLFF. The CDR3 DNA reads TGCGCCAGCAGCCAAGATCACAGGGCGAATGAAAAACTGTTTTTT.

The chain links TRBV20-1 to TRBJ2-3, with D uncertain. Germline-derived CDR1 and CDR2 are DFQATT and SNEGSKA (reference sequence). This CDR3 has 10 residues. Trimming shortened V by 4 bases and J by 3 bases, and 2 bases separated the two germline ends. CDR3 nucleotides: TGCAGTGCTACAACAGATACGCAGTATTTT. Protein sequence: CSATTDTQYF.

This clone was seen only a few times. The rearrangement joins TRBV23-1 to TRBJ1-3, with 7 bases fitting TRBD1. TRBV23-1 is marked as an open reading frame, function uncertain. The CDR3 covers 17 residues. J lost 2 bases, V lost 4 bases, and 11 bases had no gene match. The CDR3 DNA follows: TGCGCCAGCAGTCCGGACAGGCCGGTTAAGCCTGGAAACACCATATATTTT. This gives the protein CASSPDRPVKPGNTIYF.

Regarding this clone: The identical CDR3 is also encoded by other nucleotide sequences in the sample. The rearrangement uses TRBV5-5 and TRBJ2-3; D not certain. The germline gives CDR1 SGHKS, CDR2 YYEKEE (reference sequence). V was clipped by 4 bases and J by 0 bases, with 9 bases between them. The CDR3 is 14 residues long. In DNA form, the CDR3 reads TGTGCCAGCAGCCCGGGTAGGAGCACAGATACGCAGTATTTT. Its translation: CASSPGRSTDTQYF.

The rearrangement joins TRBV21-1 to TRBJ1-3; the table's D call, TRBD1, has no DNA check behind it. TRBV21-1 is assigned pseudogene status. The CDR3 consists of 16 residues. CDR3 DNA sequence: TGTGCCAGCAGCAAATGGGCAGGGGTAAATGGAAACACCATATATTTT. It yields the protein CASSKWAGVNGNTIYF.

This chain joins TRBV15 and TRBJ2-1, with D possibly TRBD2 on 5 matching bases. The germline gives CDR1 LNHNV, CDR2 YYDKDF (reference sequence). The germline V and J ends were trimmed by 7 bases and 6 bases, with 13 bases remaining between them. The CDR3 totals 13 residues. The CDR3 spells CATTTRRLNEQFF. In nucleotides, the CDR3 is TGTGCCACCACCACGAGGAGGCTCAATGAGCAGTTCTTC.

Comment on this clone: Other DNA sequences from this sample encode an identical CDR3 as well. The chain combines TRBV27 with TRBJ1-1; TRBD1 might be the D (5 bases). The CDR3 loop spans 13 amino acids. Trimming cost V 0 bases and J 5 bases, with 7 bases left between them. The germline V gene encodes CDR1 MNHEY and CDR2 SMNVEV (reference sequence). CDR3 loop: CASSLSGGTEAFF. As DNA, the CDR3 is TGTGCCAGCAGTTTATCCGGGGGAACTGAAGCTTTCTTT.

The chain couples TRBV24-1 to TRBJ1-2; TRBD1 matches at 8 bases. CDR3 length: 15 residues. With V trimmed by 3 bases and J by 8 bases, 10 bases remained unmatched. Germline V CDR1 and CDR2: KGHDR, SFDVKD. This CDR3 reads CATSDRIGTGWGYTF. DNA for the CDR3: TGTGCCACCAGTGATCGTATCGGGACAGGTTGGGGCTACACCTTC.

This clone was counted only a few times. The rearrangement uses TRBV4-3 and TRBJ2-7; D remains unclear. The CDR3 totals 15 residues. V lost 1 base to trimming and J lost 0 bases, with 10 bases between them. Germline loops: CDR1 LGHNA, CDR2 YSLEER. The CDR3 sequence is CASSQVFGHSYEQYF. The CDR3 DNA follows: TGCGCCAGCAGCCAAGTGTTTGGCCACTCCTACGAGCAGTACTTC.

The chain is built from TRBV25-1 and TRBJ1-3; D gene ambiguous. The ends were cut back, 6 bases at V and 0 bases at J, with 9 bases in the middle. The CDR3 has 14 amino acids. The germline V gene encodes CDR1 MGHDK and CDR2 SYGVNS. CDR3 nucleotide sequence: TGTGCCAGCAGGGGCGTCCTCTCTGGAAACACCATATATTTT. It yields the protein CASRGVLSGNTIYF. Combining the CDR3 with reference TRBV25-1 and TRBJ1-3 gives the whole variable domain EADIYQTPRYLVIGTGKKITLECSQTMGHDKMYWYQQDPGMELHLIHYSYGVNSTEKGDLSSESTVSRIRTEHFPLTLESARPSHTSQYLCASRGVLSGNTIYFGEGSWLTVV.

The J gene is TRBJ1-1, the V gene TRBV28; D not certain. The length of the CDR3 is 11 residues. Germline V lookup: CDR1 MDHEN, CDR2 SYDVKM. Between the trimmed V and J ends, which lost 5 bases and 9 bases, there was a span of 10 bases. In DNA form, the CDR3 reads TGTGCCAGCAGTGCGGCCCCCCAAGCTTTCTTT. Its protein product is CASSAAPQAFF.

This sequence joins TRBV27 and TRBJ1-4; D not certain. The CDR3 totals 13 residues. Trimming pared 5 bases from V and 14 bases from J, leaving 18 bases between. In germline, CDR1 is MNHEY, CDR2 SMNVEV (reference sequence). The CDR3 DNA reads TGTGCCAGCAGTATAGGACTCAGGAAGGTCCTGTTTTTT. This translates into CASSIGLRKVLFF.

V and J are TRBV28 and TRBJ2-3; the D is unclear. V lost 5 bases and J 5 bases, leaving 14 bases between the germline ends. The CDR3 covers 14 residues. From germline, CDR1 is MDHEN and CDR2 SYDVKM. The CDR3 spells CASSPFLGRDTQYF. In nucleotides, the CDR3 is TGTGCCAGCAGTCCTTTCCTAGGAAGAGATACGCAGTATTTT.

This chain uses TRBV28 with TRBJ2-3; a possible D gene is TRBD2 (5 bases). The ends were cut back, 1 base at V and 6 bases at J, with 17 bases in the middle. The CDR3 extends over 16 amino acids. Germline-derived CDR1 and CDR2 are MDHEN and SYDVKM. CDR3 coding DNA: TGTGCCAGCAGTTTATATGGGAGCACGATTACGGATACGCAGTATTTT. It translates to CASSLYGSTITDTQYF.

The rearrangement uses TRBV10-3 and TRBJ1-2, with D maybe TRBD1 (6 bases). From germline, CDR1 is ENHRY and CDR2 SYGVKD. Trimming pared 6 bases from V and 4 bases from J, leaving 21 bases between. CDR3 length equals 16 residues. The CDR3 loop is CAISPNRELRTYGYTF. Here the CDR3 DNA reads TGTGCCATCAGCCCAAACAGGGAACTAAGGACCTATGGCTACACCTTC.

The genes are TRBV12-3 or TRBV12-4 and TRBJ1-1; D ambiguous. V gave up 5 bases and J gave up 6 bases, with 10 bases separating them. The CDR3 runs 12 residues. The CDR3 nucleotides read TGTGCCAGCAGTATGCAGATGGCTGAAGCTTTCTTT. It encodes CASSMQMAEAFF.

This clone was observed a handful of times. CDR3 coding DNA: TGTGCTAGTGGTTTGAGGACTAGCGGGGACAATGAGCAGTTCTTC. Translated, it gives CASGLRTSGDNEQFF. V is TRBV12-5 and J is TRBJ2-1; 12 bases align to TRBD2. The germline V gene has CDR1 LGHNT and CDR2 FRNRAP. V shed 2 bases and J 5 bases; nucleotides not matched to a gene: 1. The CDR3 extends over 15 amino acids.

The V call is TRBV28, the J call TRBJ2-2; D possibly corresponds to TRBD1 (6 bases). Between the trimmed V and J ends, which lost 7 bases and 5 bases, there was a span of 17 bases. CDR1 MDHEN and CDR2 SYDVKM come from the germline V gene. CDR3 length: 15 amino acids. The CDR3 loop reads CASTLAQQGTGELFF. CDR3 bases: TGTGCCAGCACCTTGGCTCAACAGGGAACCGGGGAGCTGTTTTTT.

The rearrangement joins TRBV5-1 to TRBJ2-7; tentatively, D is TRBD2 (5 bases). Trimming cost V 0 bases and J 0 bases, with 10 bases left between them. This CDR3 is built from 15 residues. CDR1 and CDR2 (germline): SGHRS, YFSETQ. CDR3 sequence reads: CASSLDPGSSYEQYF. The CDR3 DNA is TGCGCCAGCAGCTTGGACCCTGGGAGCTCCTACGAGCAGTACTTC. The full variable domain, rest sourced from reference TRBV5-1 and TRBJ2-7, is KAGVTQTPRYLIKTRGQQVTLSCSPISGHRSVSWYQQTPGQGLQFLFEYFSETQRNKGNFPGRFSGRQFSNSRSEMNVSTLELGDSALYLCASSLDPGSSYEQYFGPGTRLTVT.

The chain is built from TRBV2 and TRBJ1-3; D is unclear. V gave up 2 bases and J gave up 5 bases, with 10 bases separating them. The germline gives CDR1 SNHLY, CDR2 FYNNEI. There are 14 residues in the CDR3. The CDR3 reads CASSESSDRNTIYF. The CDR3 DNA reads TGTGCCAGCAGTGAATCTTCCGACAGAAACACCATATATTTT.

In this sample, this clone turned up many times. CDR3 DNA sequence: TGTGCCAGCAGTTTGGCTAGCTACAATGAGCAGTTCTTC. It yields the protein CASSLASYNEQFF. The rearrangement uses TRBV12-3 or TRBV12-4 and TRBJ2-1; D unclear. The CDR3 is made up of 13 amino acids. Trimming left V 3 bases short and J 3 bases short, with 6 bases between.

Turning to this clone: Different DNA sequences within this sample yield the same CDR3. The V and J genes are TRBV28 and TRBJ2-7, with D perhaps TRBD2 (5 bases). The CDR3 has 14 residues. The V end lost 5 bases, the J end lost 0 bases, and 11 bases lay between the germline ends. CDR1 and CDR2 from the germline V gene are MDHEN and SYDVKM. The CDR3 region is CASSPTGSSYEQYF. CDR3 nucleotide sequence: TGTGCCAGCAGTCCTACTGGGAGCTCCTACGAGCAGTACTTC. Full variable domain (missing parts from reference TRBV28 and TRBJ2-7): DVKVTQSSRYLVKRTGEKVFLECVQDMDHENMFWYRQDPGLGLRLIYFSYDVKMKEKGDIPEGYSVSREKKERFSLILESASTNQTSMYLCASSPTGSSYEQYFGPGTRLTVT.

This sequence joins TRBV6-1 and TRBJ1-4; tentative D call: TRBD1 (5 bases). This CDR3 contains 15 residues. Germline V CDR1 and CDR2: MNHNS, SASEGT. Trimming took off 2 bases at V and 7 bases at J, with 14 bases between the two ends. CDR3: CASSELQGVSEKLFF. The CDR3 bases are TGTGCCAGCAGTGAACTGCAGGGTGTAAGTGAAAAACTGTTTTTT.

V gene TRBV24-1 combines with J gene TRBJ2-2, with TRBD1 as a possible D gene (6 bases). There are 16 residues in the CDR3. From germline, CDR1 is KGHDR and CDR2 SFDVKD. Trimming removed 3 bases from V and 5 bases from J, with 15 bases in between. CDR3 bases: TGTGCCACCAGTGATCCCCAGGGGCTAGGGACCGGGGAGCTGTTTTTT. Translation gives CATSDPQGLGTGELFF.

The V gene is TRBV2, the J gene TRBJ1-5; the D is unclear. This CDR3 has 15 amino acids. Germline-derived CDR1 and CDR2 are SNHLY and FYNNEI. V dropped 2 bases and J dropped 6 bases, with 14 bases sitting between them. The chain's CDR3 is CASSELAGSSQPQHF. CDR3 in DNA: TGTGCCAGCAGTGAACTCGCCGGGTCGAGTCAGCCCCAGCATTTT.